This T cell receptor beta chain was sequenced during a study of T cell clonotyping in hematopoietic cell transplantation. TCRdb keeps only in-frame clones here, not all; method: immunoSEQ multiplex PCR. The table lists about 5,000 clones, less than 30% of them singletons. Germline V gives CDR1 MNHEY, CDR2 SVGAGI. There are 15 residues in the CDR3. J gave up 1 base and V 8 bases, and 8 bases lay outside the gene matches. As to this clone: Its antigen is unidentified.

General study findings and limits: Broader posttransplant TCR repertoire diversity was predicted by graft donor and pretransplant recipient Inverse Simpson Index values. After transplant, recipient diversity fell while pathologically expanded clonotypes grew through day 180. At the given depth, recipient repertoires were over 95% de novo clonotypes.

Recipients were bled about 28 days pretransplant and at posttransplant days 30, 100, 180. The sequence derives from a male patient aged 35-50 years who had an allogeneic stem cell transplant from an unrelated donor, so the T cells may come from the graft donor. Some clones in this sample may be carry-over from other donors' samples. The sample here was peripheral blood mononuclear cells, taken 180 days after allogeneic stem cell transplant. The rearrangement uses TRBV6-5 and TRBJ2-5; TRBD2 matches 9 bases. CDR3 DNA sequence: TGTGCCAGCTGCTCGCTAGCGGGACCCCAAGAGACCCAGTACTTC. It yields the protein CASCSLAGPQETQYF.